Given below is one TCR beta chain in context. Its antigen is unidentified. This CDR3 contains 16 residues. Losses at the gene ends were 8 bases for V and 0 bases for J; bases not matched to a gene: 9. The germline V gene has CDR1 GTSNPN and CDR2 SVGIG (reference sequence). These data belong to a study of cytomegalovirus exposure and HLA in healthy donors. Broader study findings: Among the most significant clusters, several appeared linked to common viral pathogens in a later analysis.

Amplification used 60 Vbeta primers and 13 Jbeta primers. Generated by immunoSEQ multiplex PCR, the TCRdb table keeps only in-frame clones and is missing some. Reported are approximately 130,000 clones; the ten largest clones contain 2%. This clonotype was obtained from an older woman in good health and CMV-seronegative. The J gene is TRBJ2-1, the V gene TRBV30, with TRBD2 identical over 11 bases. Specimen: PBMCs. The CDR3 is CAGKLAGGTSYNEQFF. The CDR3 nucleotides read TGTGCCGGGAAGTTAGCGGGAGGGACCTCCTACAATGAGCAGTTCTTC.